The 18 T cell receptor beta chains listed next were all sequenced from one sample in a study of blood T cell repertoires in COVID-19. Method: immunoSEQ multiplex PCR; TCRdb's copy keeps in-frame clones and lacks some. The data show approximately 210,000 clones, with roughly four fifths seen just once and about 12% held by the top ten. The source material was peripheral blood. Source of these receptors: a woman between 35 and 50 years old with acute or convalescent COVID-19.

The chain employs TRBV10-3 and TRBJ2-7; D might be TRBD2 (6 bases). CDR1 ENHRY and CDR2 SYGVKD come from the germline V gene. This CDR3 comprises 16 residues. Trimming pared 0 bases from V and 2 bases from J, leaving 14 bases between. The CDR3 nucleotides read TGTGCCATCAGTGAGTCGGTTGGCGGGGCCACCTACGAGCAGTACTTC. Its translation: CAISESVGGATYEQYF.

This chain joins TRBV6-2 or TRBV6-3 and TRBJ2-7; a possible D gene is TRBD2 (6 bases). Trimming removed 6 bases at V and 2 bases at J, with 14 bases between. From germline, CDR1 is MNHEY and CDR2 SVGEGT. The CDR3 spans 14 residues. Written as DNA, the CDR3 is TGTGCCAGCAGCGTGAGCCGGGAGCCCTACGAGCAGTACTTC. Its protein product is CASSVSREPYEQYF.

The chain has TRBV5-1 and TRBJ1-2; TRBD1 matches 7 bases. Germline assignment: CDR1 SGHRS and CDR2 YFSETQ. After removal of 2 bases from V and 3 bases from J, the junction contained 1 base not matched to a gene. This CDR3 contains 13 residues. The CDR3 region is CASSFQGDYGYTF. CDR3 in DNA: TGCGCCAGCAGCTTCCAGGGGGACTATGGCTACACCTTC.

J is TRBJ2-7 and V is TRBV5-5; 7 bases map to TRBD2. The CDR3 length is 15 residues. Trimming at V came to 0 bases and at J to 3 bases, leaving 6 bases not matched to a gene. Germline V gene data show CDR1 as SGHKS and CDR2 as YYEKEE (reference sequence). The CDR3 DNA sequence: TGTGCCAGCAGCTTGGCAGGGACTACCATCTACGAGCAGTACTTC. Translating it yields CASSLAGTTIYEQYF.

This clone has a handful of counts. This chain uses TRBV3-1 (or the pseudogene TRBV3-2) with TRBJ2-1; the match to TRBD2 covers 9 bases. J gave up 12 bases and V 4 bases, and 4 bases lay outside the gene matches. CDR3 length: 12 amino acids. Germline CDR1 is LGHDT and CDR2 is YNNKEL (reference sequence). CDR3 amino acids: CASSLPSGVQFF. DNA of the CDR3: TGTGCCAGCAGCCTCCCTAGCGGGGTGCAGTTCTTC.

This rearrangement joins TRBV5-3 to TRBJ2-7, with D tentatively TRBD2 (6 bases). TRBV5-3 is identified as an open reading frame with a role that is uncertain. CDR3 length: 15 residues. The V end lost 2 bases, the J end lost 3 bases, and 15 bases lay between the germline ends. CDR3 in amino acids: CARSFGRGEVYEQYF. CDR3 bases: TGTGCCAGAAGCTTTGGGCGGGGAGAGGTCTACGAGCAGTACTTC.

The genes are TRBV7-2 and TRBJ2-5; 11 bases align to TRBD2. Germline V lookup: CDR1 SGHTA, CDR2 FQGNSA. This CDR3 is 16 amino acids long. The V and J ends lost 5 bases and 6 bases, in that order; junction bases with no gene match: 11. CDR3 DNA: TGTGCCAGCAGCCAATTTACTAGCGGGAGAGAAAAGACCCAGTACTTC. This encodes CASSQFTSGREKTQYF.

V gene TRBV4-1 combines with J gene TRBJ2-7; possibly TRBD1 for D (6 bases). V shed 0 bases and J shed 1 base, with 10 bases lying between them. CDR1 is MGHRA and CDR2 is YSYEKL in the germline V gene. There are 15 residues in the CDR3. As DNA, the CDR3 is TGCGCCAGCAGCCAAGAGGGACACCGATCCTACGAGCAGTACTTC. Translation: CASSQEGHRSYEQYF.

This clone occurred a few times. The chain's CDR3 is CATSAGQSNQPQHF. For the CDR3, the DNA is TGTGCCACCAGCGCCGGACAGAGCAATCAGCCCCAGCATTTT. The gene calls are TRBV24-1 and TRBJ1-5; a possible D gene is TRBD1 (6 bases). Germline CDR1 is KGHDR and CDR2 is SFDVKD. With 7 bases removed from V and 1 base from J, the gap between germline ends came to 10 bases. This CDR3 has 14 residues.

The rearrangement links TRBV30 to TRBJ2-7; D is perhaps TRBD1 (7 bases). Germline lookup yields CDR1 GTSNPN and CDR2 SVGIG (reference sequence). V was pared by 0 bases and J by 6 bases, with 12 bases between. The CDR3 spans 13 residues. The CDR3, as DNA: TGTGCCTGGAGTGTATCAGGGGGAGGCGAGCAGTACTTC. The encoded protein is CAWSVSGGGEQYF.

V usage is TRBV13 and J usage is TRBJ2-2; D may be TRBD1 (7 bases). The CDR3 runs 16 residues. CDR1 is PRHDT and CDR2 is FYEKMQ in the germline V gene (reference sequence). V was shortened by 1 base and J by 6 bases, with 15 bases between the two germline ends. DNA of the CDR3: TGTGCCAGCAGCTTAGAGACAGGGAGGAGGCCCGGGGAGCTGTTTTTT. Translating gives CASSLETGRRPGELFF.

In nucleotides, the CDR3 is TGTGCCAGCAGACTGAGAGAGCCTTACGAGCAGTACTTC. Encoded protein: CASRLREPYEQYF. This chain joins TRBV6-5 and TRBJ2-7, with D unresolved. V lost 6 bases and J 4 bases, leaving 13 bases between the germline ends. The germline V gene encodes CDR1 MNHEY and CDR2 SVGAGI. The CDR3 covers 13 residues.

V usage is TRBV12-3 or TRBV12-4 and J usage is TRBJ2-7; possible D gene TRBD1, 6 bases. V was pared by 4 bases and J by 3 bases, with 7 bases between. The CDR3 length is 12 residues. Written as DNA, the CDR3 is TGTGCCAGCAGTTCAGGGGTCTACGAGCAGTACTTC. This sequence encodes CASSSGVYEQYF.

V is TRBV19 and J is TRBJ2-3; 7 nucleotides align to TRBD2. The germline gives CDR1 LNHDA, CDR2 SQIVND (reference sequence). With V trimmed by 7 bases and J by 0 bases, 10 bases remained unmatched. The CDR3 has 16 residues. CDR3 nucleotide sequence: TGTGCCAGTACCCTGCAGGCGGGAGAGAGCACAGATACGCAGTATTTT. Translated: CASTLQAGESTDTQYF. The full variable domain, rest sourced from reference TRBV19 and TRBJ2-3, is DGGITQSPKYLFRKEGQNVTLSCEQNLNHDAMYWYRQDPGQGLRLIYYSQIVNDFQKGDIAEGYSVSREKKESFPLTVTSAQKNPTAFYLCASTLQAGESTDTQYFGPGTRLTVL.

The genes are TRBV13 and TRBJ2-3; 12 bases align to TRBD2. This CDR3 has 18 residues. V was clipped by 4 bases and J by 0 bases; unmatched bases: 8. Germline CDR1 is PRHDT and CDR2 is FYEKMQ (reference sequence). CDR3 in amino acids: CASSSSSGRAASTDTQYF. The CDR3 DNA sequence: TGTGCCAGCAGCTCTTCTAGCGGGAGGGCCGCTAGCACAGATACGCAGTATTTT.

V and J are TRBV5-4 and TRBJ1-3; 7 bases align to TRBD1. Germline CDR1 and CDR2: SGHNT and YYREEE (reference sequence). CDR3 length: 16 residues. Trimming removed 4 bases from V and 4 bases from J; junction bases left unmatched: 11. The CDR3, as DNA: TGTGCCAGCAGCGTGGGGGGACAGTTGGCCGGAAACACCATATATTTT. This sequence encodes CASSVGGQLAGNTIYF.

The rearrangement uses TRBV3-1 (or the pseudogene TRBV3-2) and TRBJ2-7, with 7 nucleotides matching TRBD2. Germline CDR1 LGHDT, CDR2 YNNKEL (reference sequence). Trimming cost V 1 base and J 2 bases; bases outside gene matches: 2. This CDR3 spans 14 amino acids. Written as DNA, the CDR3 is TGTGCCAGCAGCCAAGGGCTAGCGGCCTACGAGCAGTACTTC. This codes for CASSQGLAAYEQYF.

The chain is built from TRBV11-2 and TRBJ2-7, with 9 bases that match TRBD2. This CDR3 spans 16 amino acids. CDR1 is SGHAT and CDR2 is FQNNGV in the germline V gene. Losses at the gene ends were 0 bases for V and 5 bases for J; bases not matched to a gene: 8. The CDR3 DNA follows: TGTGCCAGCAGCTTAGATAGGGCGGGAGGGCCCCACGAGCAGTACTTC. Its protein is CASSLDRAGGPHEQYF.